The next 2 T cell receptor beta chains were all read from a single sample in a study of T cell responses to AZD1222 COVID-19 vaccine (dated by TCRdb to 2020 to 2022). Library creation used the immunoSEQ multiplex PCR assay. TCRdb obtained this table from immuneACCESS and retained in-frame rearrangements with V and J assigned. These tables miss some clones; where compared with another copy, unresolved V genes account for less than half of the shortfall, and the remainder is unexplained. The sample table records approximately 200,000 clones; around 88% of these occur just once. The top ten clonotypes cover around 8% of the sample. Per the publication, the time point label means: baseline before first vaccination. Material: peripheral blood, obtained on day 0 of AZD1222 vaccination. These receptors all stem from an adult in good health.

V gene TRBV11-2 combines with J gene TRBJ1-1; a possible D gene is TRBD1 (5 bases). Trimming removed 0 bases from V and 11 bases from J, with 13 bases in between. CDR1 SGHAT and CDR2 FQNNGV come from the germline V gene. The CDR3 has 13 residues. This chain's CDR3 is CASSLEKVGVAFF. The CDR3 DNA sequence: TGTGCCAGCAGCTTAGAAAAAGTAGGGGTGGCTTTCTTT.

The chain recombines TRBV6-9 with TRBJ1-5; possible D gene TRBD1, 5 bases. V was trimmed by 6 bases and J by 0 bases, leaving 15 bases between them. Germline CDR1 MNHGY, CDR2 SVAAGI. The CDR3 extends over 16 amino acids. The CDR3, as DNA: TGTGCCAGCAGCCCCACATGGGACGGTAGCAATCAGCCCCAGCATTTT. This encodes CASSPTWDGSNQPQHF.